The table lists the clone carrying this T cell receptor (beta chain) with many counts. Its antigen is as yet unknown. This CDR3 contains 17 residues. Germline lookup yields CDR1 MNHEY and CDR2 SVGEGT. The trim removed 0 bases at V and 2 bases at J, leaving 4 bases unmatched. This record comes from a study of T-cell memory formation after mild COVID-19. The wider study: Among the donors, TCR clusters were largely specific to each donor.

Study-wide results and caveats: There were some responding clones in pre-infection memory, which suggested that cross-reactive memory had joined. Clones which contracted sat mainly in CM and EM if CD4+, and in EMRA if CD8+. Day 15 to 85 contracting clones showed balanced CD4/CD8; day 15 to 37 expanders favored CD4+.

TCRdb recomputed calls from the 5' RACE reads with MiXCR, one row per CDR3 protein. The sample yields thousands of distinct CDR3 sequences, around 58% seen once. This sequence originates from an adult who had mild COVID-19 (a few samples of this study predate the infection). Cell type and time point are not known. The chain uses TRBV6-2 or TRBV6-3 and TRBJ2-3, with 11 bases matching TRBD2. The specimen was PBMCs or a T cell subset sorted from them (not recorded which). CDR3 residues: CASSYSVAGGITDTQYF. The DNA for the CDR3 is TGTGCCAGCAGTTACTCTGTAGCGGGGGGGATCACAGATACGCAGTATTTT.